Following are 7 T cell receptor beta chains from one sample sequenced in a study of cytomegalovirus exposure and HLA in healthy donors. Researchers ran the PCR with 60 Vbeta and 13 Jbeta primers. Libraries were prepared by immunoSEQ multiplex PCR; TCRdb keeps only in-frame clonotypes and omits some of them. The data contain more than 130,000 clones, approximately 71% of them singletons. Input material: PBMCs. These receptors were obtained from a woman between 50 and 59 years old in good health and CMV-seronegative.

In this sample, this clone turned up a few times. The J gene is TRBJ1-2, the V gene TRBV30; possibly TRBD1 for D (5 bases). CDR1 is GTSNPN, CDR2 SVGIG, per germline (reference sequence). The CDR3 extends over 15 amino acids. V was trimmed by 8 bases and J by 0 bases, leaving 19 bases between them. The CDR3 coding sequence is TGTGCCGGAAGACAGAAAATCTCCGCTAACTATGGCTACACCTTC. Amino acid sequence: CAGRQKISANYGYTF.

The J gene is TRBJ1-1, the V gene TRBV7-2; 7 bases fit TRBD1. Trimming removed 5 bases from V and 5 bases from J; junction bases left unmatched: 8. Germline V CDR1 and CDR2: SGHTA, FQGNSA. The CDR3 consists of 14 residues. This CDR3 is CASSGTGAVTEAFF. CDR3 DNA: TGTGCCAGCAGCGGAACAGGGGCGGTAACTGAAGCTTTCTTT.

There are a few counts of this clone. V and J are TRBV9 and TRBJ2-2; possible D gene TRBD2, 5 bases. CDR1 and CDR2 from the germline V gene are SGDLS and YYNGEE. V was pared by 1 base and J by 9 bases, with 16 bases between. CDR3 length: 15 amino acids. Here the CDR3 reads CASSVTTTGLRELFF. For the CDR3, the DNA is TGTGCCAGCAGCGTAACAACAACCGGACTGCGGGAGCTGTTTTTT.

This rearrangement joins TRBV5-1 to TRBJ2-7, with D perhaps matching TRBD1 (6 bases). CDR3 size: 14 residues. Trimming cost V 3 bases and J 10 bases, with 20 bases left between them. CDR1 SGHRS and CDR2 YFSETQ come from the germline V gene. CDR3 region: CASSWGTSPGEQYF. The CDR3 DNA is TGCGCCAGCAGCTGGGGGACCTCTCCAGGGGAACAGTACTTC.

This clone came up a few times. This chain uses TRBV11-3 with TRBJ2-5, with D possibly matching TRBD2 (6 bases). The V gene's germline CDR1 is SGHNT and CDR2 YENEEA. This CDR3 has 14 amino acids. V lost 3 bases, J lost 5 bases, and 13 bases lay in between. The CDR3, as DNA: TGTGCCAGCAGCTTGGGCGGGGTGGATGAGACCCAGTACTTC. Protein product: CASSLGGVDETQYF.

The rearrangement links TRBV2 to TRBJ1-1, with D perhaps matching TRBD1 (6 bases). The CDR3 is made up of 15 amino acids. CDR1 and CDR2 (germline): SNHLY, FYNNEI. Trimming took off 7 bases at V and 5 bases at J, with 20 bases between the two ends. In nucleotides, the CDR3 is TGTGCCAGCAATTTAGGTTTTGGGCAGGGGACTGAAGCTTTCTTT. Its translation: CASNLGFGQGTEAFF.

This clone has more than one count but fewer than ten. J is TRBJ2-7 and V is TRBV7-6; 10 nucleotides match TRBD1. The V gene's germline CDR1 is SGHVS and CDR2 FNYEAQ. Unmatched junction bases numbered 10, after V lost 5 bases and J lost 0 bases. CDR3 length equals 17 residues. The CDR3 region is CASSRGTGAPSSYEQYF. The DNA of the CDR3 is TGTGCCAGCAGCCGAGGGACAGGGGCGCCTTCCTCCTACGAGCAGTACTTC.